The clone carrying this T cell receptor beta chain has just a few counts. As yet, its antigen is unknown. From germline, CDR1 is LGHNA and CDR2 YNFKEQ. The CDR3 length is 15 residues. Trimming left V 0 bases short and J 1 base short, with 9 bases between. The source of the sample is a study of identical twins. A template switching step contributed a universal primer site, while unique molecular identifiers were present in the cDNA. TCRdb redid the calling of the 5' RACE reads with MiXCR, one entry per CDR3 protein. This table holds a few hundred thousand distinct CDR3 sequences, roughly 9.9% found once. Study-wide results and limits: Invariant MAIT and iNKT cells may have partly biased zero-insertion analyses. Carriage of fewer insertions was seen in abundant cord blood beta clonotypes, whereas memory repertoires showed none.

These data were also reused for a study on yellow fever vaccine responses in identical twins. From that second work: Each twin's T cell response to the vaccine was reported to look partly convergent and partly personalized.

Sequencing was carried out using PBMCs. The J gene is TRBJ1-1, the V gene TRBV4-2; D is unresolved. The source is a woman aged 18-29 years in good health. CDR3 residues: CASSQDRAGNTEAFF. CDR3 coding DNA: TGTGCCAGCAGCCAAGATCGGGCAGGGAACACTGAAGCTTTCTTT.